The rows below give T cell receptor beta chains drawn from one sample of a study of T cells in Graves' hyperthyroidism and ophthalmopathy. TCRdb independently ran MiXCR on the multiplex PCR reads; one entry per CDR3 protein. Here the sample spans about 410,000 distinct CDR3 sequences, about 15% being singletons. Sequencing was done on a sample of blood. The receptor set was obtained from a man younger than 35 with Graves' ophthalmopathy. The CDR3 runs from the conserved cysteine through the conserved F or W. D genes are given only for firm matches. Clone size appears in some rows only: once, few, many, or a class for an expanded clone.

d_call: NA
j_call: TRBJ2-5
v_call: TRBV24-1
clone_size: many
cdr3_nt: TGTGCCACCAGTAACGGGGGAGCCGAGACCCAGTACTTC
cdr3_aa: CATSNGGAETQYF

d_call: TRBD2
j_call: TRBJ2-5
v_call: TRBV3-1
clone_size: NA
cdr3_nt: TGTGCCAGCAGGAGAAGCGGGGGGGCCGGGGAGACCCAGTACTTC
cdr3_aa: CASRRSGGAGETQYF

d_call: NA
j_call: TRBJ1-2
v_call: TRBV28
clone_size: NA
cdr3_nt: TGTGCCAGCAGTACAGCGGTCCGTCAACACAGAGTCCCTCCTTATGGCTACACCTTC
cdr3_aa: CASSTAVRQHRVPPYGYTF

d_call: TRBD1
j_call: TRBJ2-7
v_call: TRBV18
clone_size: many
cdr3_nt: TGTGCCAGCTCACCAAACTATGGGACAGCCTCCTACGAGCAGTACTTC
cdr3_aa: CASSPNYGTASYEQYF

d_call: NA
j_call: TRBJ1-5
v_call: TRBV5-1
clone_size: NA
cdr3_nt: TGCGCCAGCAGCTTCACAAGTACGGGGGTCGGTCAGCCCCAGCATTTT
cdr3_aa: CASSFTSTGVGQPQHF

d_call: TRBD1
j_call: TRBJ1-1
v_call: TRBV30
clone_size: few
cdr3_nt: TGTGCCTGGATGGCAAACCAGGGGGCTGGGAACACTGAAGCTTTCTTT
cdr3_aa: CAWMANQGAGNTEAFF

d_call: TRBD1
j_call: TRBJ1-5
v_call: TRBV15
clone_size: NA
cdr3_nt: TGTGCCACCAGCAGCGGGACAGGGGGCAATCAGCCCCAGCATTTT
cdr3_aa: CATSSGTGGNQPQHF

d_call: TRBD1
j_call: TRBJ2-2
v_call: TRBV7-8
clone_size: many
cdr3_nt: TGTGCCAGCAGCTCCTCACAGGGGGCCACCGGGGAGCTGTTTTTT
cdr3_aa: CASSSSQGATGELFF

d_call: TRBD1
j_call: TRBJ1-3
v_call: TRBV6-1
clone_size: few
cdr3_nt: TGTGCCAGCAGTAAATATGGGCAGGGGGCTGGAAACACCATATATTTT
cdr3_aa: CASSKYGQGAGNTIYF

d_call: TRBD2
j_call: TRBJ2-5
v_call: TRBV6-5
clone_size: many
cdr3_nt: TGTGCCAGCAGTTACTCGAAGACTAGCGGTTTGGGGGAGACCCAGTACTTC
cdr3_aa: CASSYSKTSGLGETQYF

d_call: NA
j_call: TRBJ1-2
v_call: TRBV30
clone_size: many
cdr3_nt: TGTGCCTGGAGCACCTTTGGAGTGCCGTTCAACTATGGCTACACCTTC
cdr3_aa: CAWSTFGVPFNYGYTF

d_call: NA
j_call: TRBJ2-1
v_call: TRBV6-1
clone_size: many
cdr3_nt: TGTGCCAGCACAGGGGCTAGCGGCTACAATGAGCAGTTCTTC
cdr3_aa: CASTGASGYNEQFF

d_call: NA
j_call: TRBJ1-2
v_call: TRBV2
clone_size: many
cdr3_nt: TGTGCCAGCAGTCCCCATATACAACCGGACATAGGCTTACATGGCTACACCTTC
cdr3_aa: CASSPHIQPDIGLHGYTF

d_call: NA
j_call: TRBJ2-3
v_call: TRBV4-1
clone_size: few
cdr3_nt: TGCGCCAGCAGCCACCTCACGGGGGTTAGCTACTCAGATACGCAGTATTTT
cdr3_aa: CASSHLTGVSYSDTQYF

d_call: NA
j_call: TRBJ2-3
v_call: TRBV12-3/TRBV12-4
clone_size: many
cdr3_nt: TGTGCCAGCAGTTTAGATCGTCTCACAGATACGCAGTATTTT
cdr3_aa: CASSLDRLTDTQYF

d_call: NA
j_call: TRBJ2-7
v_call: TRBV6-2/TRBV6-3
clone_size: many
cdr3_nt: TGTGCCAGCAGTCCCTTCTCGGACTACGAGCAGTACTTC
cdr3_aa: CASSPFSDYEQYF

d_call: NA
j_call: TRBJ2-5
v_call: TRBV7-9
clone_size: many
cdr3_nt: TGTGCCAGCAGCTTAGTGGTGGGCCAAGAGACCCAGTACTTC
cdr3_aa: CASSLVVGQETQYF